This T cell receptor beta chain stems from a study of T cells expressing NK-cell markers. Comments on this clonotype: What it binds is not known.

Study conclusions and caveats: As a fraction of CD8+ T cells, dominant NKG2C+ clonotypes reached about 1.0-8% in six donors. Whether expanded NKG2C+ T cell clones recognized HCMV stayed uncertain.

CDR3 size: 14 residues. In germline, CDR1 is SGHRS, CDR2 YFSETQ. Beta-chain TCR cDNA was generated via 5'RACE template switching with UMIs. From the 5' RACE reads, TCRdb lists one entry per CDR3 protein and no DNA. Across roughly 170,000 distinct CDR3 sequences, the top ten clones capture around 18% of the sample. Input material: blood T cells: a sorted CD56 or NKG2C T cell subset, CD4+ or CD8+ T cells, or bulk PBMC T cells (not recorded which). The rearrangement links TRBV5-1 to TRBJ2-5. The TCR sequence derives from a woman aged 18 to 75 in good health. This CDR3 is CASSVEADQETQYF.